The T cell receptor beta chain under discussion was sequenced for a study of T-cell memory formation after mild COVID-19. TCRdb used MiXCR to reprocess the 5' RACE reads, holding one entry per CDR3 protein. The sample has some 120,000 distinct CDR3 sequences, over 15% seen once. This clonotype originated in a man aged 18 to 29 who had mild COVID-19 (a few samples of this study predate the infection). Cell type and time point are not known. Sequences were obtained from PBMCs or a T cell subset sorted from them (not recorded which).

CDR3 residues: CASSPTGARVTPLHF. For the CDR3, the DNA is TGCGCCAGCAGCCCCACCGGGGCGCGGGTGACGCCCCTCCACTTT. The J gene is TRBJ1-6, the V gene TRBV4-1; TRBD1 is a possible D gene (5 bases). The CDR3 runs to 15 residues. Germline CDR1 and CDR2: MGHRA and YSYEKL. Trimming removed 4 bases from V and 13 bases from J, with 20 bases in between.